Shown below are 13 T cell receptor beta chains from a single sample sequenced in a study of cytomegalovirus exposure and HLA in healthy donors. The PCR ran on 60 Vbeta and 13 Jbeta primers. TCRdb keeps only in-frame clones here, not all; method: immunoSEQ multiplex PCR. This table has about 220,000 clones, roughly 87% appearing once. Material: PBMCs. These receptors were taken from a woman in her forties in good health and CMV-seropositive.

The genes are TRBV6-5 and TRBJ2-1; the match to TRBD2 covers 12 bases. With V trimmed by 7 bases and J by 7 bases, 8 bases remained unmatched. In germline, CDR1 is MNHEY, CDR2 SVGAGI. This CDR3 is 15 amino acids long. The chain's CDR3 is CASTTLAGGLNEQFF. The CDR3 DNA is TGTGCCAGCACAACACTAGCGGGAGGTCTGAATGAGCAGTTCTTC.

This rearrangement joins TRBV11-3 to TRBJ2-2; the D is unclear. CDR1 is SGHNT and CDR2 is YENEEA in the germline V gene. Trimming cost V 3 bases and J 3 bases, with 14 bases left between them. This CDR3 region has 16 residues. The CDR3 is CASSLAGGPYTGELFF. CDR3 bases: TGTGCCAGCAGCTTGGCCGGTGGGCCCTACACCGGGGAGCTGTTTTTT.

V gene TRBV4-2 combines with J gene TRBJ1-4; 8 positions match TRBD1. Losses at the gene ends were 7 bases for V and 6 bases for J; bases not matched to a gene: 10. The CDR3 consists of 15 residues. Germline CDR1 and CDR2: LGHNA and YNFKEQ. In DNA, the CDR3 is TGTGCCAGCACCCAGGTTGCGGACAGGGATGAAAAACTGTTTTTT. Translated, it gives CASTQVADRDEKLFF.

The genes are TRBV30 and TRBJ1-4; unclear D gene. The CDR3 sequence is 13 residues long. The germline CDR1 and CDR2 sequences are GTSNPN and SVGIG (reference sequence). Trimming took off 2 bases at V and 3 bases at J, with 7 bases between the two ends. The CDR3 region has the DNA TGTGCCTGGAGTCGGGGTCCTAATGAAAAACTGTTTTTT. Residues: CAWSRGPNEKLFF.

The V gene is TRBV21-1, the J gene TRBJ2-1; the DNA was not compared with TRBD1, the D call given in the table. TRBV21-1 is a recognized pseudogene. The CDR3 is 18 residues long. The chain's CDR3 is CASIPGHRGNCSYNEQFF. CDR3 nucleotides: TGTGCCAGCATTCCGGGACACCGAGGGAACTGCTCCTACAATGAGCAGTTCTTC.

This clone has at least ten counts. The V gene is TRBV7-9, the J gene TRBJ1-1; a possible D gene is TRBD1 (5 bases). The CDR3 totals 13 residues. CDR1 is SEHNR and CDR2 is FQNEAQ in the germline V gene (reference sequence). The germline V and J ends were trimmed by 5 bases and 3 bases, with 10 bases remaining between them. The CDR3 sequence is CASSVAGDTEAFF. Written as DNA, the CDR3 is TGTGCCAGCAGCGTCGCGGGGGACACTGAAGCTTTCTTT.

The rearrangement joins TRBV7-2 to TRBJ1-5, with TRBD1 identical over 7 bases. CDR3 length equals 19 residues. Germline V gene sequence: CDR1 SGHTA, CDR2 FQGNSA. V dropped 4 bases and J dropped 0; count of bases not matched to a gene: 15. The CDR3 spells CASSSLPGQRPYSNQPQHF. CDR3 DNA sequence: TGTGCCAGCAGCTCATTACCGGGACAGCGCCCTTATAGCAATCAGCCCCAGCATTTT.

The genes are TRBV5-1 and TRBJ1-1, with TRBD1 as a possible D gene (6 bases). CDR1 and CDR2 from the germline V gene are SGHRS and YFSETQ. The ends were cut back, 4 bases at V and 0 bases at J, with 10 bases in the middle. The CDR3 is made up of 14 amino acids. The CDR3 region has the DNA TGCGCCAGCAGCCCTGACAGGATGAACACTGAAGCTTTCTTT. It encodes CASSPDRMNTEAFF.

In DNA, the CDR3 is TGTGCCTGGAGTGTGACAGCCTACGAGCAGTACTTC. This sequence encodes CAWSVTAYEQYF. J is TRBJ2-7 and V is TRBV30; TRBD1 is a possible D gene (5 bases). Germline V gene lookup returns CDR1 GTSNPN and CDR2 SVGIG (reference sequence). V was clipped by 0 bases and J by 2 bases, with 5 bases between them. CDR3 length equals 12 residues.

CDR3 protein: CASSRSTASYNEQFF. For the CDR3, the DNA is TGTGCCAGCAGCCGCTCTACCGCCTCCTACAATGAGCAGTTCTTC. The rearrangement joins TRBV7-2 to TRBJ2-1; no clear D. The CDR3 sequence is 15 residues long. CDR1 is SGHTA and CDR2 is FQGNSA in the germline V gene. Trimming left V 5 bases short and J 0 bases short, with 11 bases between.

The chain links TRBV7-8 to TRBJ2-7; D is possibly TRBD1 (5 bases). CDR3 length: 16 residues. V lost 1 base and J lost 2, with 15 bases in between. Germline assignment: CDR1 SGHVS and CDR2 FQNEAQ. CDR3 bases: TGTGCCAGCAGCTTAGTATCTGGGCAGGGAACCTACGAGCAGTACTTC. Amino acid sequence: CASSLVSGQGTYEQYF.

V is TRBV5-1 and J is TRBJ2-5, with 7 positions matching TRBD2. The length of the CDR3 is 14 residues. Unmatched junction bases numbered 7, after V lost 3 bases and J lost 5 bases. CDR1 and CDR2 from the germline V gene are SGHRS and YFSETQ. The CDR3 spells CASSWGGLVETQYF. CDR3 coding DNA: TGCGCCAGCAGCTGGGGGGGACTTGTCGAGACCCAGTACTTC.

The chain combines TRBV9 with TRBJ1-2; no reliable D call. The CDR3 length is 12 residues. The germline V gene encodes CDR1 SGDLS and CDR2 YYNGEE. Deletions cut 4 bases from V and 4 bases from J, with 8 bases between. CDR3 in DNA: TGTGCCAGCAGCCGGGAGGCCTATGGCTACACCTTC. Translation gives CASSREAYGYTF.